The entry below describes one TCR beta chain. The repertoire was sequenced with immunoSEQ multiplex PCR; TCRdb's copy has only in-frame clones and lacks some. The data contain 120,000 to 150,000 clones, about 91% of them singletons. This entry belongs to a study of T cell responses to AZD1222 COVID-19 vaccine. Study summary: Second-dose schedules of about 4 or about 12 weeks were combined.

The origin of this receptor is an adult in good health. This sample comprised peripheral blood, obtained on day 0 of AZD1222 vaccination.

The CDR3 sequence is CASSYTGGGSFGELFF. The CDR3 DNA sequence: TGTGCCAGCAGCTATACAGGCGGGGGTTCTTTCGGGGAGCTGTTTTTT. The chain employs TRBV7-3 and TRBJ2-2, with 7 positions matching TRBD2. J was trimmed by 7 bases and V by 4 bases; bases with no gene match: 12. Germline V gene lookup returns CDR1 SGHTA and CDR2 FQGTGA. CDR3 length: 16 residues.